Sequencing of this T cell receptor (beta chain) was carried out in a study of blood T cell repertoires in COVID-19. Original data processing: Estimation of nucleated cell counts relied on the amplification of reference gene primers. Only in-frame clones appear in the TCRdb table, and some are missing; sequencing was by immunoSEQ multiplex PCR. V, J and clone size were drawn from that table, and D and trimming were deduced from the DNA. The data show more than 200,000 clones, around 87% seen once. The CDR3 is 17 amino acids. Germline values: CDR1 MNHEY, CDR2 SVGEGT. Trimming took off 5 bases at V and 3 bases at J, with 23 bases between the two ends. Participant ages covered roughly 18 to 90 years across some 25 US areas.

This chain joins TRBV6-2 or TRBV6-3 and TRBJ2-7; D gene uncertain. This receptor was obtained from a woman aged 50 to 65 who had recovered from COVID-19. The sequenced material came from PBMCs or T cells enriched from blood (not recorded which). The CDR3 DNA sequence: TGTGCCAGCAGTCCCCGTTTATCGGCAGGCGAGAACTACGAGCAGTACTTC. Translation gives CASSPRLSAGENYEQYF.